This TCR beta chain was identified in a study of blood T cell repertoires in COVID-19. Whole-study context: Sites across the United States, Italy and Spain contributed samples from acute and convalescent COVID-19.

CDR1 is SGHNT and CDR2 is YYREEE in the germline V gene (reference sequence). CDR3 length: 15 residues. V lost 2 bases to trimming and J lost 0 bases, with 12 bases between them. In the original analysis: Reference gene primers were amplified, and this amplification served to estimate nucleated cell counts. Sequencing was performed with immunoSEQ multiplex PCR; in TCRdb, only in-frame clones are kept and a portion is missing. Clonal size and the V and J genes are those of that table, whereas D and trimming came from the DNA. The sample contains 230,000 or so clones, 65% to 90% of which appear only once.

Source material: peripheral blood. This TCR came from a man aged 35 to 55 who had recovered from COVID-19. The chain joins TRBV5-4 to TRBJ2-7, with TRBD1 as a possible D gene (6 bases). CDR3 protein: CASSFMKQGSYEQYF. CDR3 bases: TGTGCCAGCAGCTTCATGAAACAGGGCTCCTACGAGCAGTACTTC.